The 18 T cell receptor beta chains listed next were all sequenced from one sample in a study of blood T cell repertoires in COVID-19. Generated by immunoSEQ multiplex PCR, the TCRdb table keeps only in-frame clones and is missing some. The sample holds 250,000 or so clones, about 91% seen once. Sequencing was carried out using peripheral blood. These receptors came from a woman in her 30s with COVID-19, enrolled during active disease.

The chain joins TRBV9 to TRBJ2-5; TRBD2 matches at 11 bases. CDR1 SGDLS and CDR2 YYNGEE come from the germline V gene. Trimming cost V 0 bases and J 2 bases; bases outside gene matches: 3. The length of the CDR3 is 16 residues. CDR3 sequence reads: CASSVASGRSQETQYF. The CDR3 DNA is TGTGCCAGCAGCGTAGCTAGCGGGAGGTCTCAAGAGACCCAGTACTTC.

The rearrangement uses TRBV6-2 or TRBV6-3 and TRBJ2-7, with 8 bases fitting TRBD1. Trimming at V came to 5 bases and at J to 3 bases, leaving 12 bases not matched to a gene. The CDR3 totals 16 residues. CDR1 and CDR2 from the germline V gene are MNHEY and SVGEGT. The CDR3: CASSPLGGQALYEQYV. The CDR3, as DNA: TGTGCCAGCAGTCCCCTCGGGGGACAGGCCCTCTACGAGCAGTACGTC.

V gene TRBV4-3 combines with J gene TRBJ1-5, with TRBD1 identical over 10 bases. The length of the CDR3 is 14 residues. CDR1 and CDR2 from the germline V gene are LGHNA and YSLEER. V lost 3 bases to trimming and J lost 5 bases; unmatched junction nucleotides: 1. The CDR3 is CASSQDRGYQPQHF. The CDR3, as DNA: TGCGCCAGCAGCCAGGACAGGGGGTATCAGCCCCAGCATTTT.

This clone was recorded only once. This sequence joins TRBV19 and TRBJ1-6; TRBD1 might be the D (5 bases). V was pared by 2 bases and J by 5 bases, with 10 bases between. In germline, CDR1 is LNHDA, CDR2 SQIVND (reference sequence). CDR3 length: 15 amino acids. The CDR3 DNA is TGTGCCAGTAGTATATCGGACACTAATAATTCACCCCTCCACTTT. Translation gives CASSISDTNNSPLHF.

V usage is TRBV6-5 and J usage is TRBJ2-7; 10 positions match TRBD2. The junction had 6 bases not matched to a gene; V was cut back by 2 bases and J by 5 bases. Germline V gene data show CDR1 as MNHEY and CDR2 as SVGAGI. The CDR3 contains 15 residues. The CDR3 DNA follows: TGTGCCAGCAGTTACACAGCGGGGGGGCCCCACGAGCAGTACTTC. As protein: CASSYTAGGPHEQYF.

The chain has TRBV3-1 (or the pseudogene TRBV3-2) and TRBJ2-2; possible D gene TRBD2, 6 bases. Trimming cost V 1 base and J 4 bases, with 13 bases left between them. CDR3 length: 16 residues. Germline V gene data show CDR1 as LGHDT and CDR2 as YNNKEL (reference sequence). The CDR3 loop is CASSQAATGVTGELFF. In DNA, the CDR3 is TGTGCCAGCAGCCAAGCCGCGACGGGGGTCACCGGGGAGCTGTTTTTT.

V is TRBV2 and J is TRBJ1-4; 9 bases map to TRBD1. Germline V gives CDR1 SNHLY, CDR2 FYNNEI. V was pared by 6 bases and J by 8 bases, with 7 bases of the junction left unmatched. The CDR3 is 14 amino acids. CDR3 protein: CASSFDRGREKLFF. CDR3 DNA: TGTGCCAGCAGCTTTGACAGGGGGAGGGAAAAACTGTTTTTT.

The V and J genes are TRBV4-3 and TRBJ2-2; D unclear. Germline V gene lookup returns CDR1 LGHNA and CDR2 YSLEER. The CDR3 runs to 14 residues. V was pared by 1 base and J by 3 bases, with 6 bases between. The CDR3 sequence is CASSQGPHTGELFF. The CDR3 DNA sequence: TGCGCCAGCAGCCAAGGGCCCCACACCGGGGAGCTGTTTTTT.

The chain recombines TRBV6-5 with TRBJ1-1; possible D gene TRBD1, 6 bases. Germline values: CDR1 MNHEY, CDR2 SVGAGI. The CDR3 covers 13 residues. V was trimmed by 6 bases and J by 10 bases, leaving 18 bases between them. The CDR3 nucleotides are TGTGCCAGCAGAGCCGAAAGGGGGGGACGAGCTTTCTTT. Translation gives CASRAERGGRAFF.

The chain carries TRBV3-1 (or the pseudogene TRBV3-2) and TRBJ2-1; the match to TRBD2 covers 13 bases. From germline, CDR1 is LGHDT and CDR2 YNNKEL (reference sequence). The CDR3 sequence is 15 residues long. Germline trimming cut 6 bases from V and 8 bases from J; bases unmatched to any gene: 7. The CDR3 loop reads CASRQGLAGKDEQFF. CDR3 sequence (DNA): TGTGCCAGCAGACAGGGACTAGCGGGAAAGGATGAGCAGTTCTTC.

The V gene is TRBV28, the J gene TRBJ1-1, with D perhaps matching TRBD1 (6 bases). The CDR3 is made up of 14 amino acids. Trimming removed 5 bases at V and 5 bases at J, with 15 bases between. The germline CDR1 and CDR2 sequences are MDHEN and SYDVKM. The CDR3 nucleotides read TGTGCCAGCAGTCAGGGGCCGGGAAGGACTGAAGCTTTCTTT. This codes for CASSQGPGRTEAFF.

The genes are TRBV12-3 or TRBV12-4 and TRBJ1-1; no definite D call. V was cut by 7 bases and J by 11 bases, with 11 bases left in between. CDR3 length: 10 residues. The CDR3 loop reads CASNGDRAFF. The CDR3 DNA reads as TGTGCCAGCAACGGGGATCGTGCTTTCTTT.

The chain links TRBV29-1 to TRBJ1-2; D unresolved. The V end was cut by 8 bases, the J end by 5 bases, with 18 bases between. The germline CDR1 and CDR2 sequences are SQVTM and ANQGSEA. The CDR3 extends over 13 amino acids. The CDR3 DNA reads TGCAGCACGGAGGACTCCCCGGGGTATGGCTACACCTTC. Translating gives CSTEDSPGYGYTF.

This clone showed up just a few times. The chain is built from TRBV19 and TRBJ2-2; 9 bases are shared with TRBD1. Trimming cost V 5 bases and J 8 bases; bases outside gene matches: 6. CDR1 is LNHDA and CDR2 is SQIVND in the germline V gene (reference sequence). The length of the CDR3 is 14 residues. CDR3 amino acids: CASSSGQGYGELFF. The CDR3 bases are TGTGCCAGTAGTTCGGGACAGGGTTATGGGGAGCTGTTTTTT.

The chain recombines TRBV20-1 with TRBJ2-1, with a weak D call TRBD2 (6 bases). V was trimmed by 6 bases and J by 8 bases, leaving 11 bases between them. The germline V gene encodes CDR1 DFQATT and CDR2 SNEGSKA (reference sequence). The CDR3 is made up of 11 amino acids. The CDR3 region has the DNA TGCAGTGCCCCGCTAGCGTATGAGCAGTTCTTC. It specifies CSAPLAYEQFF.

The chain is built from TRBV28 and TRBJ1-3; a possible D gene is TRBD1 (5 bases). V was clipped by 3 bases and J by 3 bases, with 15 bases between them. CDR3 length: 16 amino acids. In germline, CDR1 is MDHEN, CDR2 SYDVKM. Here the CDR3 reads CASSLSRQGGGNTIYF. The CDR3 DNA is TGTGCCAGCAGTTTGTCTCGGCAGGGTGGTGGAAACACCATATATTTT.

For the CDR3, the DNA is TGTGCCAGCAGCCAAGATTCAGGTCGTGAGCAGTTCTTC. Its protein product is CASSQDSGREQFF. This chain connects TRBV3-1 (or the pseudogene TRBV3-2) to TRBJ2-1, with D hard to call. Germline V lookup: CDR1 LGHDT, CDR2 YNNKEL (reference sequence). This CDR3 has 13 residues. The ends were cut back, 0 bases at V and 9 bases at J, with 9 bases in the middle.

The chain carries TRBV15 and TRBJ1-5; 8 nucleotides match TRBD1. With V trimmed by 4 bases and J by 4 bases, 3 bases remained unmatched. This CDR3 has 14 residues. The germline gives CDR1 LNHNV, CDR2 YYDKDF (reference sequence). The CDR3 reads CATSIDRGNQPQHF. CDR3 in DNA: TGTGCCACCAGCATAGACAGGGGAAATCAGCCCCAGCATTTT. Based on the CDR3 plus reference TRBV15 and TRBJ1-5, the full variable domain is DAMVIQNPRYQVTQFGKPVTLSCSQTLNHNVMYWYQQKSSQAPKLLFHYYDKDFNNEADTPDNFQSRRPNTSFCFLDIRSPGLGDTAMYLCATSIDRGNQPQHFGDGTRLSIL.